The 10 T cell receptor beta chains reported below all come from one sample, sequenced in a study of T cells in Graves' hyperthyroidism and ophthalmopathy. TCR beta CDR3 regions were amplified from RNA. The HTBI primer set was used in a first-round RT-PCR of the TCR CDR3. TCRdb passed the multiplex PCR reads through MiXCR, listing each CDR3 protein once. In the table there are under 300,000 distinct CDR3 sequences, 15% of which are singletons. The sample was blood. These receptors all stem from a woman aged 45 to 65 with Graves' hyperthyroidism that later progressed to Graves' ophthalmopathy.

This clonotype was counted ten times or more. V usage is TRBV6-1 and J usage is TRBJ2-1; TRBD2 matches 9 bases. There are 20 residues in the CDR3. Germline loops: CDR1 MNHNS, CDR2 SASEGT. V was pared by 5 bases and J by 2 bases, with 19 bases of the junction left unmatched. CDR3 sequence reads: CASSQPRTSAPKGAYNEQFF. As DNA, the CDR3 is TGTGCCAGCAGTCAGCCCCGGACTAGCGCCCCCAAGGGCGCCTACAATGAGCAGTTCTTC.

This clonotype showed up just once. Germline is not matched at one junction end, which may reflect a read error. The rearrangement joins TRBV30 to TRBJ1-6, with D perhaps matching TRBD1 (6 bases). The CDR3 runs to 13 residues. CDR1 and CDR2 from the germline V gene are GTSNPN and SVGIG (reference sequence). CDR3 nucleotides: TGTGTCTGGAGTGTGAACAGGGTCAAACCCCTCCACTTT. It is translated as CVWSVNRVKPLHF.

This clonotype has ten or more counts. CDR3 protein: CASSEELAGLYNEQFF. CDR3 DNA: TGTGCCAGCAGTGAAGAACTAGCGGGACTCTACAATGAGCAGTTCTTC. The V call is TRBV6-1, the J call TRBJ2-1; 10 bases align to TRBD2. Trimming took 1 base from V and 3 from J; bases not matched to a gene: 3. Germline CDR1 MNHNS, CDR2 SASEGT. The CDR3 has 16 residues.

Only one count was recorded for this clonotype. The chain joins TRBV28 to TRBJ2-7, with TRBD2 matching over 7 bases. Germline loops: CDR1 MDHEN, CDR2 SYDVKM. This CDR3 has 15 amino acids. With V trimmed by 6 bases and J by 0 bases, 8 bases remained unmatched. The CDR3 reads CASRRDYQSSYEQYF. The CDR3 nucleotides read TGTGCCAGCAGACGGGACTATCAGAGCTCCTACGAGCAGTACTTC.

This clonotype was picked up many times. The chain is built from TRBV6-2 or TRBV6-3 and TRBJ1-2; D possibly corresponds to TRBD1 (6 bases). The CDR3 loop spans 14 amino acids. The ends were cut back, 6 bases at V and 4 bases at J, with 15 bases in the middle. Per germline, CDR1 MNHEY and CDR2 SVGEGT. The DNA of the CDR3 is TGTGCCAGCAGAACCTACAGGGACATCTATGGCTACACCTTC. It yields the protein CASRTYRDIYGYTF.

This clonotype was observed at least ten times. This rearrangement joins TRBV6-1 to TRBJ2-5, with a tentative D call TRBD1 (6 bases). This CDR3 has 13 amino acids. V was pared by 5 bases and J by 5 bases, with 12 bases between. Per germline, CDR1 MNHNS and CDR2 SASEGT. CDR3 in amino acids: CASSYGTKETQYF. The CDR3 region has the DNA TGTGCCAGCAGTTACGGGACAAAGGAGACCCAGTACTTC.

This clonotype was detected ten times or more. This chain connects TRBV25-1 to TRBJ2-1; perhaps TRBD1 as D (6 bases). Deletions cut 7 bases from V and 10 bases from J, with 17 bases between. This CDR3 spans 13 amino acids. From germline, CDR1 is MGHDK and CDR2 SYGVNS. CDR3 protein: CASTATGPWEQFF. CDR3 sequence (DNA): TGTGCCAGCACCGCAACAGGGCCCTGGGAGCAGTTCTTC.

This clonotype was recorded at least ten times. V usage is TRBV19 and J usage is TRBJ2-5; 7 bases match TRBD2. With V trimmed by 11 bases and J by 2 bases, 8 bases remained unmatched. The CDR3 runs to 13 residues. Germline CDR1 and CDR2: LNHDA and SQIVND (reference sequence). Here the CDR3 DNA reads TGTGCCGCATCGGGAGGAGGACAAGAGACCCAGTACTTC. It encodes CAASGGGQETQYF.

This clonotype showed up many times. This chain connects TRBV3-1 to TRBJ1-2, with D unresolved. Trimming took off 3 bases at V and 7 bases at J, with 12 bases between the two ends. The CDR3 consists of 13 residues. Germline assignment: CDR1 LGHDT and CDR2 YNNKEL (reference sequence). CDR3 DNA: TGTGCCAGCAGCCAGAGGTCGGGATCTGGCTACACCTTC. Protein sequence: CASSQRSGSGYTF.

At least ten counts were recorded for this clonotype. The genes are TRBV18 and TRBJ1-4; TRBD1 agrees at 7 bases. This CDR3 spans 15 amino acids. Germline values: CDR1 KGHSH, CDR2 LQKENI. V dropped 3 bases and J dropped 4; count of bases not matched to a gene: 5. The CDR3 DNA reads as TGTGCCAGCTCACCCCAGGGGGAGAGTAATGAAAAACTGTTTTTT. The encoded protein is CASSPQGESNEKLFF.